This TCR beta chain appears in the sequencing data of a study of OX40 agonist ivuxolimab in advanced cancers. The V end was cut by 5 bases, the J end by 3 bases, with 19 bases between. Germline lookup yields CDR1 SGHAT and CDR2 FQNNGV. The CDR3 sequence is 16 residues long. Sequencing was performed with immunoSEQ multiplex PCR; in TCRdb, only in-frame clones are kept and a portion is missing. The sample has about 150,000 clones, roughly 92% seen once. This clonotype was obtained from an adult with an advanced solid tumor such as melanoma, head and neck, liver or kidney cancer. Sequencing was performed on CD4+ or CD8+ T cells sorted from blood, taken in a trial of the OX40 agonist ivuxolimab. The genes are TRBV11-2 and TRBJ1-2; D is uncertain. This CDR3 reads CASSPTRGGKDYGYTF. The CDR3 coding sequence is TGTGCCAGCAGCCCCACCCGGGGTGGGAAAGACTATGGCTACACCTTC.